These 14 T cell receptor beta chains were sequenced from one sample in a study of shared clonotypes between healthy human individuals. The data were produced by immunoSEQ multiplex PCR, yet TCRdb's version contains in-frame clones alone and is incomplete. The table lists 190,000 or so clones, 66% of them singletons. The sequencing input was memory CD4+ T cells sorted from blood. Indicated subset: CD45RA-negative fraction. The receptor source for this set is a man aged 30 to 45 in good health.

The genes are TRBV10-3 and TRBJ1-2; D not certain. Trimming stripped 0 bases from V and 4 bases from J, with 21 bases between. Germline loops: CDR1 ENHRY, CDR2 SYGVKD. The CDR3 has 18 residues. In nucleotides, the CDR3 is TGTGCCATCAGTGAGTCGATGGGGTCCCGCAGACTAACCTATGGCTACACCTTC. Encoded protein: CAISESMGSRRLTYGYTF.

This clone was counted only a few times. This chain joins TRBV19 and TRBJ2-6; D possibly uses TRBD1 or TRBD2 (7 bases each). The CDR3 covers 15 residues. Trimming cost V 6 bases and J 3 bases, with 12 bases left between them. Germline lookup yields CDR1 LNHDA and CDR2 SQIVND (reference sequence). CDR3 DNA sequence: TGTGCCAGTAGCAGGGGGAGGGTTGGGGCCAACGTCCTGACTTTC. Translation gives CASSRGRVGANVLTF.

V is TRBV5-6 and J is TRBJ1-2, with 7 bases that match TRBD1. Germline assignment: CDR1 SGHDT and CDR2 YYEEEE. V shed 4 bases, J shed 2 bases, and the junction held 8 bases outside the gene matches. This CDR3 spans 15 amino acids. The CDR3 loop is CASSQDRAENYGYTF. CDR3 nucleotides: TGTGCCAGCAGCCAAGACAGGGCAGAGAACTATGGCTACACCTTC.

This chain joins TRBV5-5 and TRBJ2-7; D gene uncertain. The V and J ends lost 2 bases and 3 bases respectively, with 9 bases between them. Germline lookup yields CDR1 SGHKS and CDR2 YYEKEE (reference sequence). The CDR3 is 13 amino acids. DNA for the CDR3: TGTGCCAGCAGCTTCGGCAGGAACTACGAGCAGTACTTC. Translation gives CASSFGRNYEQYF.

The V and J genes are TRBV19 and TRBJ2-1; TRBD2 might be the D (5 bases). The ends were cut back, 3 bases at V and 4 bases at J, with 16 bases in the middle. The CDR3 contains 16 residues. Germline V lookup: CDR1 LNHDA, CDR2 SQIVND (reference sequence). The CDR3, as DNA: TGTGCCAGTAGTATTAGGCCTAGCCGAGCTTACAATGAGCAGTTCTTC. Its translation is CASSIRPSRAYNEQFF.

The chain couples TRBV18 to TRBJ2-2, with 10 nucleotides matching TRBD2. The J segment lost 0 bases and the V segment lost 1 base, leaving 11 bases of the junction unmatched. Germline CDR1 reads KGHSH; CDR2 reads LQKENI. The CDR3 is 20 amino acids. This CDR3 is CASSPLGASGSPSNTGELFF. The CDR3 DNA reads as TGTGCCAGCTCACCACTTGGGGCTAGCGGGAGTCCTTCGAACACCGGGGAGCTGTTTTTT.

The chain carries TRBV5-4 and TRBJ2-3; 13 bases match TRBD2. Germline trimming cut 0 bases from V and 1 base from J; bases unmatched to any gene: 5. The CDR3 consists of 18 residues. Germline assignment: CDR1 SGHNT and CDR2 YYREEE (reference sequence). The CDR3 is CASSLGTSGSFRTDTQYF. For the CDR3, the DNA is TGTGCCAGCAGCTTGGGGACTAGCGGGAGTTTTCGCACAGATACGCAGTATTTT.

V is TRBV10-2 and J is TRBJ2-7; 12 bases fit TRBD2. The ends lost 3 bases at V and 2 bases at J; junction bases unmatched: 5. CDR1 is WSHSY, CDR2 SAAADI, per germline. This CDR3 has 16 residues. The chain's CDR3 is CASSETSGRIAYEQYF. The CDR3 region has the DNA TGCGCCAGCAGTGAAACTAGCGGGAGGATCGCCTACGAGCAGTACTTC.

The chain carries TRBV7-8 and TRBJ1-5; TRBD1 might be the D (5 bases). The CDR3 sequence is 16 residues long. The V end was cut by 4 bases, the J end by 3 bases, with 16 bases between. Germline CDR1 and CDR2: SGHVS and FQNEAQ. CDR3 protein: CASSSRGSGSNQPQHF. The CDR3 region has the DNA TGTGCCAGCAGCTCGCGGGGCTCCGGATCCAATCAGCCCCAGCATTTT. The full variable domain, completed using reference TRBV7-8 and TRBJ1-5, is GAGVSQSPRYKVAKRGQDVALRCDPISGHVSLFWYQQALGQGPEFLTYFQNEAQLDKSGLPSDRFFAERPEGSVSTLKIQRTQQEDSAVYLCASSSRGSGSNQPQHFGDGTRLSIL.

This clone was observed a handful of times. J is TRBJ1-2 and V is TRBV25-1; 7 bases are shared with TRBD1. Germline V gene lookup returns CDR1 MGHDK and CDR2 SYGVNS. This CDR3 comprises 13 residues. The ends lost 3 bases at V and 7 bases at J; junction bases unmatched: 5. CDR3 in DNA: TGTGCCAGCAGTGACACAGGGGAACGTGGCTACACCTTC. Translation gives CASSDTGERGYTF.

The chain recombines TRBV7-6 with TRBJ2-2, with 9 bases lining up with TRBD2. The CDR3 is made up of 17 amino acids. V dropped 1 base and J dropped 4; count of bases not matched to a gene: 7. The germline V gene has CDR1 SGHVS and CDR2 FNYEAQ. Here the CDR3 DNA reads TGTGCCAGCAGCTTAGGCCGCGGGAGGGGAGGCACCGGGGAGCTGTTTTTT. Its translation is CASSLGRGRGGTGELFF. Full variable domain (rest looked up from reference TRBV7-6 and TRBJ2-2): GAGVSQSPRYKVTKRGQDVALRCDPISGHVSLYWYRQALGQGPEFLTYFNYEAQQDKSGLPNDRFSAERPEGSISTLTIQRTEQRDSAMYRCASSLGRGRGGTGELFFGEGSRLTVL.

V is TRBV18 and J is TRBJ1-4, with 12 bases lining up with TRBD1. The CDR3 covers 15 residues. CDR1 KGHSH and CDR2 LQKENI come from the germline V gene. J lost 6 bases, V lost 6 bases, and 5 bases had no gene match. In nucleotides, the CDR3 is TGTGCCAGCTCCCTCGGGACAGGGGGCGATGAAAAACTGTTTTTT. Protein product: CASSLGTGGDEKLFF.

This clone was counted many times. The chain uses TRBV12-5 and TRBJ2-1; 9 positions agree with TRBD1. The germline CDR1 and CDR2 sequences are LGHNT and FRNRAP. Trimming cost V 0 bases and J 9 bases; bases outside gene matches: 12. CDR3 length: 17 amino acids. The CDR3 loop reads CASGLVSVQGARVEQFF. DNA of the CDR3: TGTGCTAGTGGTTTGGTATCTGTACAGGGGGCCCGGGTTGAGCAGTTCTTC.

The chain uses TRBV10-3 and TRBJ2-4; D could derive from TRBD1 or TRBD2 (5 bases each). The CDR3 spans 15 residues. Germline values: CDR1 ENHRY, CDR2 SYGVKD. V lost 10 bases to trimming and J lost 3 bases, with 19 bases between them. DNA of the CDR3: TGTGCCACCGCAGCCTCTGGGACCCTCAAAAACATTCAGTACTTC. It yields the protein CATAASGTLKNIQYF.